The 2 T cell receptor beta chains below all came from one sample that was sequenced in a study of shared clonotypes between healthy human individuals. Generated by immunoSEQ multiplex PCR, the TCRdb table keeps only in-frame clones and is missing some. The sample records roughly 2,000,000 clones, about 94% being singletons. CD45RO-negative, CCR7-selected cells formed the naive CD8 fraction, which excluded terminally differentiated effector memory CD45RA+ cells. The sequenced sample was naive CD8+ T cells from PBMCs. These receptors all come from a man aged 18 to 29 in good health. Some clones in this sample may be carry-over from other donors' samples.

Remarks on this clone: Distinct nucleotide sequences in the sample also encode this CDR3. The chain couples TRBV27 to TRBJ1-5, with a weak D call TRBD1 (5 bases). V dropped 2 bases and J dropped 4 bases, with 9 bases sitting between them. From germline, CDR1 is MNHEY and CDR2 SMNVEV (reference sequence). CDR3 length: 14 residues. The CDR3 region is CASSLRGRNQPQHF. CDR3 in DNA: TGTGCCAGCAGTTTAAGGGGCAGGAATCAGCCCCAGCATTTT.

This chain joins TRBV25-1 and TRBJ2-5; D remains unclear. The closer fit of TRBJ2-7 to the DNA end suggests the J call may be wrong. The CDR3 contains 11 residues. CDR1 is MGHDK, CDR2 SYGVNS, per germline. Written as DNA, the CDR3 is TGTGCCAGCAGTCTTCGTGGCGAGCAGTACTTC. It encodes CASSLRGEQYF.